This TCR beta chain was identified in a study of blood T cell repertoires in COVID-19. Assay: immunoSEQ multiplex PCR; the TCRdb copy retains only in-frame clones and omits some. The table has a few hundred thousand clones, more than 80% seen once. The length of the CDR3 is 13 residues. With V trimmed by 3 bases and J by 12 bases, 10 bases remained unmatched. Germline CDR1 reads LGHDT; CDR2 reads YNNKEL (reference sequence). The chain recombines TRBV3-1 (or the pseudogene TRBV3-2) with TRBJ1-2; 7 bases line up with TRBD1. The sample taken for sequencing was peripheral blood. This clonotype originated in a woman aged 25 to 39 with COVID-19, enrolled during active disease. CDR3 DNA sequence: TGTGCCAGCAGCCAGCGGGGAAGACAGGGTGACACCTTC. Translation gives CASSQRGRQGDTF.